A single sample is the source of the 31 T cell receptor beta chains below, sequenced in a study of CD8+ T cells in alopecia areata. Following extraction, RNA underwent reverse transcription to cDNA, which served as the sequencing template. Produced via immunoSEQ multiplex PCR; TCRdb's table is partial and in-frame only. The sample has 200,000 or so clones, 57% seen once; the top ten hold approximately 0.45%. The sequencing used CD4+ T cells sorted from blood, collected at week 0. These receptors all come from a human donor with alopecia areata.

The genes are TRBV14 and TRBJ2-7, with D maybe TRBD2 (5 bases). The CDR3 contains 18 residues. Germline V gene lookup returns CDR1 SGHDN and CDR2 FVKESK. Trimming removed 0 bases at V and 0 bases at J, with 18 bases between. CDR3 loop: CASSQDLSPGYSSYEQYF. Written as DNA, the CDR3 is TGTGCCAGCAGCCAAGATCTTTCGCCGGGGTATAGCTCCTACGAGCAGTACTTC. The full variable domain, completed using reference TRBV14 and TRBJ2-7, is EAGVTQFPSHSVIEKGQTVTLRCDPISGHDNLYWYRRVMGKEIKFLLHFVKESKQDESGMPNNRFLAERTGGTYSTLKVQPAELEDSGVYFCASSQDLSPGYSSYEQYFGPGTRLTVT.

This clone came up a few times. This chain connects TRBV4-1 to TRBJ2-1; 10 bases agree with TRBD2. The germline V gene encodes CDR1 MGHRA and CDR2 YSYEKL. The J segment lost 7 bases and the V segment lost 4 bases, leaving 7 bases of the junction unmatched. The CDR3 is 15 residues long. The CDR3 DNA follows: TGCGCCAGCAGCCGGCTAGCGGGAGTCTATAATGAGCAGTTCTTC. The encoded protein is CASSRLAGVYNEQFF.

The rearrangement links TRBV29-1 to TRBJ2-7, with 8 bases aligning to TRBD2. The CDR3 covers 15 residues. The germline gives CDR1 SQVTM, CDR2 ANQGSEA. V lost 4 bases and J lost 5; bases outside the gene matches: 13. The CDR3, as DNA: TGCAGCGTTGTGGGAACGGGAGGGAGTATGAACGAGCAGTACTTC. It codes for CSVVGTGGSMNEQYF.

This chain connects TRBV2 to TRBJ2-5; tentatively, D is TRBD1 (5 bases). The CDR3 contains 13 residues. CDR1 and CDR2 from the germline V gene are SNHLY and FYNNEI. Trimming removed 6 bases at V and 3 bases at J, with 11 bases between. In DNA form, the CDR3 reads TGTGCCAGCAGCTACGACAGTGAAGAGACCCAGTACTTC. It specifies CASSYDSEETQYF. The whole variable domain, filled in from reference TRBV2 and TRBJ2-5, reads EPEVTQTPSHQVTQMGQEVILRCVPISNHLYFYWYRQILGQKVEFLVSFYNNEISEKSEIFDDQFSVERPDGSNFTLKIRSTKLEDSAMYFCASSYDSEETQYFGPGTRLLVL.

The rearrangement links TRBV6-6 to TRBJ2-6; TRBD1 matches 8 bases. The V segment lost 7 bases and the J segment 0 bases; nucleotides outside the gene matches: 2. The CDR3 loop spans 15 amino acids. Looked up from germline, CDR1 is MNHNY and CDR2 is SVGAGI (reference sequence). The CDR3 reads CASKDRGSGANVLTF. DNA for the CDR3: TGTGCCAGCAAAGACAGGGGCTCTGGGGCCAACGTCCTGACTTTC.

V is TRBV30 and J is TRBJ1-6; D remains unclear. In germline, CDR1 is GTSNPN, CDR2 SVGIG (reference sequence). The CDR3 is 14 residues long. V shed 0 bases and J shed 6 bases, with 9 bases lying between them. CDR3: CAWSVGQSNSPLHF. CDR3 DNA sequence: TGTGCCTGGAGTGTTGGGCAGAGTAATTCACCCCTCCACTTT. Full variable domain (remainder filled in from reference TRBV30 and TRBJ1-6): SQTIHQWPATLVQPVGSPLSLECTVEGTSNPNLYWYRQAAGRGLQLLFYSVGIGQISSEVPQNLSASRPQDRQFILSSKKLLLSDSGFYLCAWSVGQSNSPLHFGNGTRLTVT.

This chain joins TRBV25-1 and TRBJ1-1; D perhaps matches TRBD1 (6 bases). The V gene lost 4 bases and the J gene lost 2 bases, with 8 bases spanning the gap. The germline V gene encodes CDR1 MGHDK and CDR2 SYGVNS. The CDR3 is made up of 13 amino acids. CDR3 in amino acids: CASSVQGNTEAFF. The CDR3, as DNA: TGTGCCAGCAGTGTACAGGGAAACACTGAAGCTTTCTTT.

This clone was observed a few times. V gene TRBV6-5 combines with J gene TRBJ1-5, with TRBD1 identical over 9 bases. V was clipped by 4 bases and J by 3 bases; unmatched bases: 7. CDR3 size: 16 residues. Germline V lookup: CDR1 MNHEY, CDR2 SVGAGI. CDR3 nucleotide sequence: TGTGCCAGCAGTTCCAACAGGGGGCAGGTCAATCAGCCCCAGCATTTT. Its protein product is CASSSNRGQVNQPQHF.

The genes are TRBV6-5 and TRBJ1-5; TRBD1 aligns across 9 bases. The V and J ends lost 2 bases and 6 bases, in that order; junction bases with no gene match: 2. The CDR3 spans 14 residues. CDR1 is MNHEY and CDR2 is SVGAGI in the germline V gene. The DNA for the CDR3 is TGTGCCAGCAGTTACGACAGGGGGAGTCAGCCCCAGCATTTT. It is translated as CASSYDRGSQPQHF.

The chain employs TRBV4-1 and TRBJ2-2, with 8 positions matching TRBD2. The CDR3 spans 17 residues. V lost 10 bases to trimming and J lost 4 bases; unmatched junction nucleotides: 17. Germline CDR1 is MGHRA and CDR2 is YSYEKL. The CDR3 region has the DNA TGCGCCACCCAACGGGTCCTAGCGGGTATATCCACCGGGGAGCTGTTTTTT. Its translation: CATQRVLAGISTGELFF.

This clone was counted only a few times. The chain has TRBV11-2 and TRBJ2-7; a possible D gene is TRBD2 (5 bases). The CDR3 length is 15 residues. From germline, CDR1 is SGHAT and CDR2 FQNNGV. The V and J ends lost 5 bases and 1 base respectively, with 15 bases between them. DNA for the CDR3: TGTGCCAGCAGCCCACCTTGGAGCGGTTCCTACGAGCAGTACTTC. It specifies CASSPPWSGSYEQYF.

The chain has TRBV29-1 and TRBJ1-2; D possibly corresponds to TRBD1 (5 bases). The CDR3 sequence is 13 residues long. V was cut by 4 bases and J by 7 bases, with 16 bases left in between. The germline CDR1 and CDR2 sequences are SQVTM and ANQGSEA. The chain's CDR3 is CSVVGTVVGGYTF. In nucleotides, the CDR3 is TGCAGCGTTGTGGGGACTGTTGTTGGTGGCTACACCTTC.

This rearrangement joins TRBV6-1 to TRBJ2-7, with D hard to call. The CDR3 runs 12 residues. V dropped 1 base and J dropped 4 bases, with 5 bases sitting between them. Germline loops: CDR1 MNHNS, CDR2 SASEGT. DNA of the CDR3: TGTGCCAGCAGTGAAGGGTGGTACGAGCAGTACTTC. It specifies CASSEGWYEQYF.

The chain combines TRBV30 with TRBJ2-1, with D possibly TRBD1 on 6 matching bases. Germline CDR1 is GTSNPN and CDR2 is SVGIG (reference sequence). The CDR3 totals 17 residues. Trimming took 0 bases from V and 0 from J, leaving 15 bases between them. The DNA of the CDR3 is TGTGCCTGGAGTGTGTCCCTAGGGGGAAGCTCCTACAATGAGCAGTTCTTC. Translated: CAWSVSLGGSSYNEQFF.

Remarks on this clone: Distinct nucleotide sequences in the sample also encode this CDR3. In DNA, the CDR3 is TGTGCCAGCAGCTTAAGCGTTGGCGAGCAGTACTTC. Amino acid sequence: CASSLSVGEQYF. The chain employs TRBV11-2 and TRBJ2-7; the D is unclear. V lost 2 bases to trimming and J lost 6 bases, with 8 bases between them. The germline V gene encodes CDR1 SGHAT and CDR2 FQNNGV. The CDR3 is 12 residues long.

The chain links TRBV19 to TRBJ1-5; 10 bases are shared with TRBD1. V lost 6 bases and J lost 5; bases outside the gene matches: 7. The germline V gene encodes CDR1 LNHDA and CDR2 SQIVND (reference sequence). This CDR3 region has 15 residues. CDR3 in DNA: TGTGCCAGTAGGTACTCCGGGACAGGGGATCAGCCCCAGCATTTT. Residues: CASRYSGTGDQPQHF.

The chain has TRBV5-1 and TRBJ2-7; 13 positions match TRBD2. The ends lost 0 bases at V and 3 bases at J; junction bases unmatched: 9. The germline CDR1 and CDR2 sequences are SGHRS and YFSETQ. This CDR3 has 18 residues. This chain's CDR3 is CASSLVTSGGPNYYEQYF. The CDR3 nucleotides read TGCGCCAGCAGCTTGGTGACTAGCGGGGGGCCAAATTACTACGAGCAGTACTTC.

This clone was seen a single time. Other DNA sequences from this sample encode an identical CDR3 as well. V usage is TRBV7-3 and J usage is TRBJ2-3; 11 positions match TRBD2. V trimming: 5 bases; J trimming: 3 bases; junction bases outside the gene matches: 1. From germline, CDR1 is SGHTA and CDR2 FQGTGA. The CDR3 totals 14 residues. The CDR3 is CASSPSGGTDTQYF. CDR3 nucleotides: TGTGCCAGCAGCCCTAGCGGGGGGACAGATACGCAGTATTTT.

J is TRBJ2-1 and V is TRBV7-2, with 8 bases lining up with TRBD2. Unmatched junction bases numbered 1, after V lost 0 bases and J lost 3 bases. This CDR3 has 15 residues. Germline V gene lookup returns CDR1 SGHTA and CDR2 FQGNSA. The CDR3 region has the DNA TGTGCCAGCAGCTTAGCGACTAGCGACTACAATGAGCAGTTCTTC. It encodes CASSLATSDYNEQFF.

The gene calls are TRBV5-5 and TRBJ2-3; 8 bases line up with TRBD2. V shed 4 bases, J shed 3 bases, and the junction held 7 bases outside the gene matches. Germline V gene data show CDR1 as SGHKS and CDR2 as YYEKEE (reference sequence). The CDR3 extends over 15 amino acids. This chain's CDR3 is CASSHSGGATDTQYF. The CDR3 DNA sequence: TGTGCCAGCAGCCACTCCGGGGGGGCAACAGATACGCAGTATTTT.

This chain connects TRBV29-1 to TRBJ2-1; D is uncertain. V was shortened by 3 bases and J by 3 bases, with 15 bases between the two germline ends. The germline gives CDR1 SQVTM, CDR2 ANQGSEA. This CDR3 is 15 amino acids long. DNA for the CDR3: TGCAGCGTTGAGAGCCTCCGGATCCGCTACAATGAGCAGTTCTTC. It encodes CSVESLRIRYNEQFF.

J is TRBJ2-2 and V is TRBV29-1; D gene uncertain. The V end was cut by 5 bases, the J end by 1 base, with 11 bases between. Germline CDR1 SQVTM, CDR2 ANQGSEA. This CDR3 contains 14 residues. This chain's CDR3 is CSVYGPRNTGELFF. The CDR3 region has the DNA TGCAGCGTTTACGGACCGAGGAACACCGGGGAGCTGTTTTTT.

The chain joins TRBV18 to TRBJ1-4; 7 bases agree with TRBD1. The CDR3 is 14 residues long. Germline trimming cut 2 bases from V and 8 bases from J; bases unmatched to any gene: 5. Germline values: CDR1 KGHSH, CDR2 LQKENI. This chain's CDR3 is CASSPDREVEKLFF. The DNA of the CDR3 is TGTGCCAGCTCACCAGACAGGGAAGTGGAAAAACTGTTTTTT.

The rearrangement joins TRBV10-3 to TRBJ1-6, with 8 bases identical to TRBD1. Trimming removed 3 bases from V and 8 bases from J; junction bases left unmatched: 3. This CDR3 spans 14 amino acids. Germline loops: CDR1 ENHRY, CDR2 SYGVKD. The CDR3 is CAISEQGVDSPLHF. Written as DNA, the CDR3 is TGTGCCATCAGTGAACAGGGGGTGGATTCACCCCTCCACTTT.

This chain uses TRBV2 with TRBJ1-5; D is uncertain. There are 11 residues in the CDR3. V lost 7 bases, J lost 5 bases, and 6 bases lay in between. From germline, CDR1 is SNHLY and CDR2 FYNNEI. This CDR3 is CASNLDQPQHF. The CDR3 DNA sequence: TGTGCCAGCAACCTGGATCAGCCCCAGCATTTT.

The genes are TRBV11-2 and TRBJ1-2; no firm D call. Trimming shortened V by 5 bases and J by 8 bases, and 9 bases separated the two germline ends. The germline V gene has CDR1 SGHAT and CDR2 FQNNGV. CDR3 length: 11 residues. CDR3 loop: CASSRTSGYTF. The CDR3 DNA reads as TGTGCCAGCAGCCGGACTAGCGGCTACACCTTC.

The rearrangement links TRBV30 to TRBJ2-1; the match to TRBD1 covers 9 bases. Germline CDR1 and CDR2: GTSNPN and SVGIG (reference sequence). Trimming cost V 7 bases and J 6 bases; bases outside gene matches: 10. The CDR3 spans 14 residues. The CDR3 spells CAFIDRGRGNEQFF. The CDR3 nucleotides read TGTGCCTTCATTGACAGGGGGAGAGGCAATGAGCAGTTCTTC.

This chain uses TRBV7-8 with TRBJ1-5, with D maybe TRBD1 (6 bases). Trimming removed 5 bases at V and 7 bases at J, with 21 bases between. The CDR3 loop spans 16 amino acids. Per the germline V gene, CDR1 is SGHVS and CDR2 is FQNEAQ. The CDR3 nucleotides are TGTGCCAGCAGCCCCCTTGCGCAGGGGAATTGGCAGCCCCAGCATTTT. Its translation is CASSPLAQGNWQPQHF.

CDR3 nucleotide sequence: TGCGCCAGCAGCTTGGTAGGGGTGGGGGCCAACGTCCTGACTTTC. It specifies CASSLVGVGANVLTF. This chain connects TRBV5-1 to TRBJ2-6, with D possibly being TRBD1 (5 bases). The V and J ends lost 0 bases and 4 bases respectively, with 8 bases between them. From germline, CDR1 is SGHRS and CDR2 YFSETQ. The CDR3 is made up of 15 amino acids.

This sequence joins TRBV5-1 and TRBJ2-1; 9 bases match TRBD2. Trimming removed 6 bases from V and 7 bases from J; junction bases left unmatched: 8. Germline V lookup: CDR1 SGHRS, CDR2 YFSETQ. The CDR3 length is 14 residues. DNA of the CDR3: TGCGCCAGCAACGTGGTAGCGGGGGATAATGAGCAGTTCTTC. Protein product: CASNVVAGDNEQFF.

This clone was counted a few times. The gene calls are TRBV11-2 and TRBJ2-4; TRBD2 aligns across 15 bases. CDR3 size: 16 residues. From germline, CDR1 is SGHAT and CDR2 FQNNGV. Germline trimming cut 5 bases from V and 5 bases from J; bases unmatched to any gene: 4. The CDR3 nucleotides read TGTGCCAGCAGCCCCGGGACTAGCGGGGGGCAAAACATTCAGTACTTC. Its translation is CASSPGTSGGQNIQYF.